This T cell receptor (beta chain) emerged from a study of shared clonotypes between healthy human individuals. Study as a whole: CD4 naive and CD4 memory each took three plates per donor, while CD8 naive took two and CD8 memory one. Findings of the study overall: An effect of sequencing depth on clonotype sharing among donors was expected. Lower generation probabilities were found for non-shared clonotypes than for those shared by all four donors.

CD4+ cell separation produced CD45RA+ naive and CD45RA-negative memory subsets. Here immunoSEQ multiplex PCR was the method, and the copy in TCRdb shows in-frame clones only, minus some. The repertoire holds about a million clones, with about 80% as singletons. CDR1 is SGDLS, CDR2 YYNGEE, per germline. The CDR3 has 17 residues. Trimming at V came to 2 bases and at J to 1 base, leaving 7 bases not matched to a gene. To note about this clone: Its antigen is still unknown.

This receptor was obtained from a man aged 18 to 29 in good health. Some clones in this sample may be carry-over from other donors' samples. This chain joins TRBV9 and TRBJ2-1; 9 bases fit TRBD2. Source material: memory CD4+ T cells from PBMCs. Subset described: CD45RA-negative fraction. CDR3 DNA sequence: TGTGCCAGCAGCGTGGGACTAGCCAAATGGTCCTACAATGAGCAGTTCTTC. Translated, it gives CASSVGLAKWSYNEQFF.